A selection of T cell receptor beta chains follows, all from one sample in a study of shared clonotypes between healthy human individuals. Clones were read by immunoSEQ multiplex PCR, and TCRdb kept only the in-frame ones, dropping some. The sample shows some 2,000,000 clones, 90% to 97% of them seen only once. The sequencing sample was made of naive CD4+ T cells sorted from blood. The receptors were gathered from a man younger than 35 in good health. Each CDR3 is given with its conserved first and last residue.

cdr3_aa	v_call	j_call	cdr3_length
CASSLGRTDTNNSPLHF	TRBV7-9	TRBJ1-6	17
CASSEGTRGQIDEPMNTEAFF	TRBV28	TRBJ1-1	21
CASSQQGFNTEAFF	TRBV4-2	TRBJ1-1	14
CASSPTPGQNTEAFF	TRBV5-1	TRBJ1-1	15
CASREDTASYEQYF	TRBV6-1	TRBJ2-7	14
CASSPPTGRYEQYF	TRBV18	TRBJ2-7	14
CAISTGNTGELFF	TRBV10-3	TRBJ2-2	13
CASSLGASGRTNEQFF	TRBV7-2	TRBJ2-1	16
CASSWYGNNEQFF	TRBV11-2	TRBJ2-1	13
CASSLQGTLYNEQFF	TRBV7-3	TRBJ2-1	15
CASSLSDRATYEQYF	TRBV27	TRBJ2-7	15
CASSPSDRGTDTQYF	TRBV18	TRBJ2-3	15
CASSTPPGRAGGYTF	TRBV5-4	TRBJ1-2	15
CASSSELVTDTQYF	TRBV5-4	TRBJ2-3	14
CASSFTGGKTPNYGYTF	TRBV11-2	TRBJ1-2	17
CAWRRGTSGRLDTQYF	TRBV30	TRBJ2-3	16
CASRQGNEQYF	TRBV6-5	TRBJ2-7	11
CAWSKTSGRVDTQYF	TRBV30	TRBJ2-3	15
CAISEWGALNEQFF	TRBV10-3	TRBJ2-1	14
CASSVTGGNTEAFF	TRBV7-2	TRBJ1-1	14
CAWSVVTDTQYF	TRBV30	TRBJ2-3	12
CASSLAVGSVGYEQYF	TRBV7-2	TRBJ2-7	16
CASSAGKTSGTTGELFF	TRBV10-1	TRBJ2-2	17
CAWSASTNTGELFF	TRBV30	TRBJ2-2	14
CASSNRGAETQYF	TRBV5-4	TRBJ2-5	13
CASSPQTGATDTQYF	TRBV18	TRBJ2-3	15
CASSSGTAFQETQYF	TRBV6-6	TRBJ2-5	15
CASKVGLSYEQYF	TRBV2	TRBJ2-7	13